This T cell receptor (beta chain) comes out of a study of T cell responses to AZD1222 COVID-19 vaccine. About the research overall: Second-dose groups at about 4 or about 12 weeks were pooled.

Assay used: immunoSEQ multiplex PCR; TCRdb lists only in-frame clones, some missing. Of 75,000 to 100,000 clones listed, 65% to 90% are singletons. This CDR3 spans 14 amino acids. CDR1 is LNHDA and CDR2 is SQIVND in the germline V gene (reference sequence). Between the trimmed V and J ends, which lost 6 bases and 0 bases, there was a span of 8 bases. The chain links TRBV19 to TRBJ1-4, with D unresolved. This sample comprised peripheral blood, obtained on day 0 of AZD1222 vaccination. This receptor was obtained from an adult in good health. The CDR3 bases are TGTGCCAGTAGGGAACAGTCAACTAATGAAAAACTGTTTTTT. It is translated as CASREQSTNEKLFF.